This T cell receptor beta chain is from a study of shared T cell receptors in the human thymus. Data came from immunoSEQ multiplex PCR; TCRdb stores just in-frame clones and leaves some out. Altogether about 380,000 clones are present, 95% being singletons, with the ten largest covering about 0.02%. V dropped 1 base and J dropped 1 base, with 14 bases sitting between them. The V gene's germline CDR1 is SGHTA and CDR2 FQGNSA. The CDR3 is 16 residues long. The chain joins TRBV7-2 to TRBJ2-7, with D tentatively TRBD1 (5 bases). Material for sequencing was thymocytes. The source of this sequence is a human donor. CDR3 region: CASSLGPGYFSYEQYF. DNA for the CDR3: TGTGCCAGCAGCTTAGGTCCAGGGTACTTTTCCTACGAGCAGTACTTC.